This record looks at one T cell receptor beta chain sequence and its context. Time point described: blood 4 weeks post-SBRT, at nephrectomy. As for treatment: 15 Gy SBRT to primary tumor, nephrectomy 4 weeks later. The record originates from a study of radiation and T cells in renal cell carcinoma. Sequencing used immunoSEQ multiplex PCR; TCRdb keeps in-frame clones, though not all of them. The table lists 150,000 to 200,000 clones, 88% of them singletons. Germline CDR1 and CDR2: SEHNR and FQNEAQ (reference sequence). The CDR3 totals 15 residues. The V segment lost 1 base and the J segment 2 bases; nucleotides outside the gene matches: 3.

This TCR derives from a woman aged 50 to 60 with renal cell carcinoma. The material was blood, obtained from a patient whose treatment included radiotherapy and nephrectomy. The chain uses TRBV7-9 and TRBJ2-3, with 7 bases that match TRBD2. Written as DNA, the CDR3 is TGTGCCAGCAGCTTAGTGGCGGGGGTCACAGATACGCAGTATTTT. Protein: CASSLVAGVTDTQYF.